The clone carrying this T cell receptor (beta chain) was counted at least ten times. These data originate in a study of Graves' ophthalmopathy and Graves' hyperthyroidism. The ends lost 4 bases at V and 3 bases at J; junction bases unmatched: 8. CDR3 length: 14 residues. The germline V gene encodes CDR1 SQVTM and CDR2 ANQGSEA. Amplifying from RNA transcripts, the study obtained TCR beta CDR3 regions. First-round RT-PCR employed HTBI primers, with a second-round multiplex PCR after it. Via MiXCR, TCRdb re-called the multiplex PCR reads, giving one row per CDR3 protein. The sample consists of 1 million to 1.3 million distinct CDR3 sequences, about 35% of them appearing once.

Sample: peripheral blood or thyroid tissue (not recorded which). The receptor was derived from an adult man with Graves' hyperthyroidism. The chain has TRBV29-1 and TRBJ2-7; 8 bases match TRBD1. The CDR3 coding sequence is TGCAGCGTTGCTCGGACAGGGCGAATCTACGAGCAGTACTTC. This translates into CSVARTGRIYEQYF.